This note documents a single TCR beta chain sequence. The junction departs from germline at one end; a sequencing error may be responsible. TCR beta cDNA came from roughly 0.45 ug total RNA, primed with a constant-region primer. Slightly modified ARM-PCR served as the procedure for the TCR beta libraries. These libraries came from three rounds of nested multiplex PCR. Investigators reported that the first two PCR rounds, at 10 to 11 cycles each, used TRBV1-TRBV30 forward primers with a C-beta reverse primer. TCRdb reprocessed the multiplex PCR reads via MiXCR and lists one record per CDR3 protein. This table holds fewer than 200,000 distinct CDR3 sequences, just under 85% found once. The data are from a study of tumor-infiltrating lymphocytes in primary liver carcinoma. Co-extraction of RNA and DNA was performed on 20-30 mg of unsorted bulk tissue. Germline V gives CDR1 SGHAT, CDR2 FQDESV (reference sequence). This CDR3 comprises 17 residues.

The chain recombines TRBV11-1 with TRBJ2-7; either TRBD1 or TRBD2 may fit D (5 bases each). Material: tumor tissue from primary liver carcinoma. This sequence originates from a man aged 40-49 years with primary liver carcinoma and hepatitis B virus infection. The CDR3 is CANSLGAAGETSYEQYF. The CDR3 DNA sequence: TGTGCCAACAGCTTAGGGGCGGCGGGTGAAACCTCCTACGAGCAGTACTTC. The full variable domain, its missing parts supplied by reference TRBV11-1 and TRBJ2-7, is EAEVAQSPRYKITEKSQAVAFWCDPISGHATLYWYRQILGQGPELLVQFQDESVVDDSQLPKDRFSAERLKGVDSTLKIQPAELGDSAMYLCANSLGAAGETSYEQYFGPGTRLTVT.